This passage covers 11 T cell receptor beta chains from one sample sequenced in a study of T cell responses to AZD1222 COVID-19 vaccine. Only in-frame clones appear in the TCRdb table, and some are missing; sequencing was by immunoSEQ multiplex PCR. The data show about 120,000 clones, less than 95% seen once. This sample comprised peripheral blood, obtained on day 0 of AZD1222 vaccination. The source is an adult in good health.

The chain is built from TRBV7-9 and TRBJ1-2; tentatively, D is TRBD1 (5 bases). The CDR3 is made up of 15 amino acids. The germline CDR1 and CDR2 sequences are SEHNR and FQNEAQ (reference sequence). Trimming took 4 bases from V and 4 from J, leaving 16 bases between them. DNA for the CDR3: TGTGCCAGCAGCTCCGCGGCGGGGGGAGTCTATGGCTACACCTTC. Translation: CASSSAAGGVYGYTF.

CDR3 loop: CASSISTWDGPYEQYF. The CDR3 nucleotides are TGTGCCAGTAGTATATCGACCTGGGACGGCCCCTACGAGCAGTACTTC. The chain recombines TRBV19 with TRBJ2-7; possibly TRBD1 or TRBD2 for D (5 bases each). Deletions cut 2 bases from V and 2 bases from J, with 16 bases between. Germline V gives CDR1 LNHDA, CDR2 SQIVND (reference sequence). This CDR3 spans 16 amino acids.

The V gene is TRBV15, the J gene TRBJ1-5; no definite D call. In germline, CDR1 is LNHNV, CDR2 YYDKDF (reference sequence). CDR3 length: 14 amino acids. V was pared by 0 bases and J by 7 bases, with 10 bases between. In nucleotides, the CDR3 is TGTGCCACCAGCAGAGATGGGAAAGGGCAGCCCCAGCATTTT. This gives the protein CATSRDGKGQPQHF.

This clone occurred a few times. This chain's CDR3 is CASSQEFDRGSYEQYF. In nucleotides, the CDR3 is TGTGCCAGCAGCCAAGAGTTTGACAGGGGATCTTACGAGCAGTACTTC. The chain couples TRBV3-1 (or the pseudogene TRBV3-2) to TRBJ2-7; 8 bases line up with TRBD1. The germline CDR1 and CDR2 sequences are LGHDT and YNNKEL (reference sequence). The CDR3 sequence is 16 residues long. V lost 0 bases and J lost 4; bases outside the gene matches: 8.

CDR3 region: CASSLNIMQSEAFF. The CDR3 DNA reads TGTGCCAGCAGTCTAAATATCATGCAGTCTGAAGCTTTCTTT. The chain carries TRBV14 and TRBJ1-1; D is undetermined. V was trimmed by 6 bases and J by 6 bases, leaving 17 bases between them. The length of the CDR3 is 14 residues. Germline V gene lookup returns CDR1 SGHDN and CDR2 FVKESK.

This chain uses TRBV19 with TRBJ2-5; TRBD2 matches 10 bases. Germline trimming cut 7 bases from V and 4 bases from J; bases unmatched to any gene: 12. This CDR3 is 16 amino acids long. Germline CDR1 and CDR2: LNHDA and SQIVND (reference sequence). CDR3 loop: CASTRLAGAPGETQYF. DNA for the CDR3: TGTGCCAGTACGAGGCTAGCGGGAGCCCCAGGAGAGACCCAGTACTTC.

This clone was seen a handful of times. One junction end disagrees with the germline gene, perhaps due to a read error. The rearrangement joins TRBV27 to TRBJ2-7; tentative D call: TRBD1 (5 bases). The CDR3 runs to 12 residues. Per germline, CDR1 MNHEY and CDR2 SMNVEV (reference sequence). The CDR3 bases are TGTGCCAGCCGAAGGGTCCCAGGGCCCTTTTCCTTC. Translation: CASRRVPGPFSF.

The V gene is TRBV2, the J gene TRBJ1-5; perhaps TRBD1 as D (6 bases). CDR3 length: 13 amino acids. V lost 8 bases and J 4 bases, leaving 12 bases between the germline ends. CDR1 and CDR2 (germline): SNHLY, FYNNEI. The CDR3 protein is CASVGQRNQPQHF. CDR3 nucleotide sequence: TGTGCCAGCGTGGGACAAAGAAATCAGCCCCAGCATTTT.

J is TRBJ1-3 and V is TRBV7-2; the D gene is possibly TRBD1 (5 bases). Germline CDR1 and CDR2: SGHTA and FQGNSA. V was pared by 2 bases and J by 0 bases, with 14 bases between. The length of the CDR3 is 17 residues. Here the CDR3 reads CASSLRGVTSSGNTIYF. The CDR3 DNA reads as TGTGCCAGCAGCTTAAGAGGGGTCACGAGCTCTGGAAACACCATATATTTT. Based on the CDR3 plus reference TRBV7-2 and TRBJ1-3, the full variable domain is GAGVSQSPSNKVTEKGKDVELRCDPISGHTALYWYRQSLGQGLEFLIYFQGNSAPDKSGLPSDRFSAERTGGSVSTLTIQRTQQEDSAVYLCASSLRGVTSSGNTIYFGEGSWLTVV.

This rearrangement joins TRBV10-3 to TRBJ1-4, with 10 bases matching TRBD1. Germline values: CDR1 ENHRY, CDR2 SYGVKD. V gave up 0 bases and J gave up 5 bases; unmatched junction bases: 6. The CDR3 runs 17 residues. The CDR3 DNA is TGTGCCATCAGTGAGTCCTGGACAGGGGGGTCGAATGAAAAACTGTTTTTT. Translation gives CAISESWTGGSNEKLFF.

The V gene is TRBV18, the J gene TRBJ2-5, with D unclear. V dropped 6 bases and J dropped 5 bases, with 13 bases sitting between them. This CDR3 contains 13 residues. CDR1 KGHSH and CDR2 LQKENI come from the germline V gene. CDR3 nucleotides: TGTGCCAGCTCTCCCCCCACGAGGGAGACCCAGTACTTC. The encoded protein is CASSPPTRETQYF.